This T cell receptor beta chain was retrieved from a study of shared clonotypes between healthy human individuals. Regarding the study as a whole: Generation of non-shared clonotypes was less probable than generation of clonotypes shared by all four donors. It was expected that sequencing depth would affect clonotype sharing among donors.

The germline gives CDR1 LNHDA, CDR2 SQIVND (reference sequence). The CDR3 contains 14 residues. V was pared by 1 base and J by 5 bases, with 10 bases between. In the case of this clone: The antigen remains undetermined.

The table came from immunoSEQ multiplex PCR; TCRdb's copy has only in-frame clones and leaves some out. The profile shows approximately 2,000,000 clones, around 90% of them singletons. The clonotype was recovered from a man between 18 and 35 years old in good health. Some clones in this sample may be carry-over from other donors' samples. This rearrangement joins TRBV19 to TRBJ2-3, with D possibly matching TRBD2 (6 bases). The sample was naive CD4+ T cells from PBMCs. Specified subset: CD45RA+ positively selected. DNA for the CDR3: TGTGCCAGTAGTATAGGGAGGGGTCGAGATACGCAGTATTTT. The encoded protein is CASSIGRGRDTQYF.